One and the same sample provided the 13 T cell receptor beta chains below, sequenced in a study of Tregs in tolerant kidney transplant recipients. Method: immunoSEQ multiplex PCR; TCRdb's copy keeps in-frame clones and lacks some. The repertoire holds tens of thousands of clones, with approximately 91% as singletons. This sample comprised CD4+ T cells from blood, obtained before the transplant. These receptor sequences come from a human donor who received a combined kidney and bone marrow transplant.

This chain links TRBV9 with TRBJ1-1; D gene ambiguous. Trimming took off 0 bases at V and 2 bases at J, with 5 bases between the two ends. Germline CDR1 is SGDLS and CDR2 is YYNGEE. The CDR3 has 13 residues. The CDR3 DNA reads as TGTGCCAGCAGCGTAGCGGTCAACACTGAAGCTTTCTTT. Its translation: CASSVAVNTEAFF.

The rearrangement links TRBV11-2 to TRBJ2-5; no definite D call. Germline-derived CDR1 and CDR2 are SGHAT and FQNNGV. Trimming pared 8 bases from V and 7 bases from J, leaving 14 bases between. The length of the CDR3 is 12 residues. CDR3 protein: CASGGEEATQYF. The DNA of the CDR3 is TGTGCCAGCGGCGGAGAAGAGGCGACCCAGTACTTC.

The chain carries TRBV11-1 and TRBJ2-3; 10 bases match TRBD2. The length of the CDR3 is 16 residues. Germline V gene sequence: CDR1 SGHAT, CDR2 FQDESV (reference sequence). J was trimmed by 6 bases and V by 1 base; bases with no gene match: 7. CDR3 sequence reads: CASSLVLAGAGDTQYF. The DNA for the CDR3 is TGTGCCAGCAGCTTAGTTCTAGCGGGAGCGGGGGATACGCAGTATTTT.

This chain connects TRBV5-1 to TRBJ2-3; 11 bases match TRBD2. The CDR3 runs 15 residues. Germline CDR1 and CDR2: SGHRS and YFSETQ. J was trimmed by 4 bases and V by 1 base; bases with no gene match: 2. This CDR3 is CASSLTSGSPDTQYF. The DNA of the CDR3 is TGCGCCAGCAGCTTGACTAGCGGGAGCCCAGATACGCAGTATTTT. The entire variable domain, with the rest obtained from reference TRBV5-1 and TRBJ2-3, is as follows: KAGVTQTPRYLIKTRGQQVTLSCSPISGHRSVSWYQQTPGQGLQFLFEYFSETQRNKGNFPGRFSGRQFSNSRSEMNVSTLELGDSALYLCASSLTSGSPDTQYFGPGTRLTVL.

The chain carries TRBV5-1 and TRBJ2-3, with 7 bases that match TRBD2. V shed 2 bases and J 6 bases; nucleotides not matched to a gene: 6. Germline-derived CDR1 and CDR2 are SGHRS and YFSETQ. CDR3 length equals 14 residues. The CDR3 nucleotides read TGCGCCAGCAGCTTCGGGAGGTTCGCCGATACGCAGTATTTT. Translation: CASSFGRFADTQYF.

This rearrangement joins TRBV7-9 to TRBJ1-2; D may be TRBD1 (5 bases). CDR1 is SEHNR, CDR2 FQNEAQ, per germline (reference sequence). V lost 5 bases and J lost 8, with 15 bases in between. The CDR3 runs 13 residues. The CDR3 spells CASSRRGGDGYTF. The CDR3 bases are TGTGCCAGCAGCCGGCGCGGGGGGGACGGCTACACCTTC.

The V and J genes are TRBV19 and TRBJ2-7; 10 bases are a match to TRBD1. This CDR3 has 13 amino acids. Germline assignment: CDR1 LNHDA and CDR2 SQIVND (reference sequence). The ends lost 7 bases at V and 4 bases at J; junction bases unmatched: 4. In DNA, the CDR3 is TGTGCCAGTACTGCGGACAGGGGGTACGAGCAGTACTTC. Its protein is CASTADRGYEQYF. Based on the CDR3 plus reference TRBV19 and TRBJ2-7, the full variable domain is DGGITQSPKYLFRKEGQNVTLSCEQNLNHDAMYWYRQDPGQGLRLIYYSQIVNDFQKGDIAEGYSVSREKKESFPLTVTSAQKNPTAFYLCASTADRGYEQYFGPGTRLTVT.

The CDR3, as DNA: TGTGCCACCCTCCTGACGTGGAGGACGGGGAACACTGAAGCTTTCTTT. As protein: CATLLTWRTGNTEAFF. The V call is TRBV2, the J call TRBJ1-1, with D uncertain. The germline V gene encodes CDR1 SNHLY and CDR2 FYNNEI. Between the trimmed V and J ends, which lost 10 bases and 1 base, there was a span of 22 bases. CDR3 length equals 16 residues.

The V call is TRBV28, the J call TRBJ1-5; 7 bases fit TRBD1. CDR1 and CDR2 (germline): MDHEN, SYDVKM. This CDR3 region has 15 residues. V shed 2 bases, J shed 4 bases, and the junction held 5 bases outside the gene matches. CDR3 bases: TGTGCCAGCAGTTTAGGAGGGGGCGGGAATCAGCCCCAGCATTTT. Residues: CASSLGGGGNQPQHF.

The chain recombines TRBV18 with TRBJ2-2; D is possibly TRBD2 (5 bases). V dropped 1 base and J dropped 1 base, with 10 bases sitting between them. This CDR3 has 16 amino acids. Germline assignment: CDR1 KGHSH and CDR2 LQKENI. In nucleotides, the CDR3 is TGTGCCAGCTCACCACGAGGGATTGGGAACACCGGGGAGCTGTTTTTT. Translated, it gives CASSPRGIGNTGELFF.

The chain recombines TRBV6-6 with TRBJ1-5; 9 bases align to TRBD1. Germline values: CDR1 MNHNY, CDR2 SVGAGI (reference sequence). The V segment lost 0 bases and the J segment 3 bases; nucleotides outside the gene matches: 3. The CDR3 is 16 residues long. CDR3 sequence: CASSYSQGAYNQPQHF. In DNA form, the CDR3 reads TGTGCCAGCAGTTACTCACAGGGGGCCTACAATCAGCCCCAGCATTTT.

This chain joins TRBV27 and TRBJ1-2, with D unresolved. The germline V and J ends were trimmed by 2 bases and 0 bases, with 10 bases remaining between them. The CDR3 loop spans 15 amino acids. In germline, CDR1 is MNHEY, CDR2 SMNVEV (reference sequence). This chain's CDR3 is CASSLGGVANYGYTF. The CDR3, as DNA: TGTGCCAGCAGTTTAGGCGGGGTGGCTAACTATGGCTACACCTTC.

The chain links TRBV11-2 to TRBJ1-1; D perhaps matches TRBD1 (5 bases). The CDR3 loop spans 16 amino acids. Germline V CDR1 and CDR2: SGHAT, FQNNGV. Trimming stripped 5 bases from V and 4 bases from J, with 20 bases between. The CDR3 loop reads CASSNAQDPLGTEAFF. CDR3 sequence (DNA): TGTGCCAGCAGCAACGCACAGGACCCTCTAGGCACTGAAGCTTTCTTT.